This T cell receptor (beta chain) was found in a study of CD8 T cells in Susac syndrome. V lost 6 bases, J lost 0 bases, and 11 bases lay in between. This CDR3 region has 13 residues. Per the germline V gene, CDR1 is SQVTM and CDR2 is ANQGSEA. It was negative isolation that provided the CD8+ and CD4+ T cells, whereas TEMRA cells were enriched by FACS. Random hexamers were used to reverse transcribe an amount of about 0.45 to 1 ug RNA. It was immunoSEQ multiplex PCR that amplified TCR beta CDR3 across 54 Vbeta and 13 Jbeta. TCRdb independently ran MiXCR on the immunoSEQ multiplex PCR reads; one entry per CDR3 protein. Of about 90,000 distinct CDR3 sequences in the sample, roughly 93% are singletons; the top ten hold less than 0.35%.

The source of this sequence is a human donor in good health. Source material: CD8+ T cells from PBMCs. This chain uses TRBV29-1 with TRBJ1-1; no reliable D call. In DNA, the CDR3 is TGCAGCGTAGATCAAGCCCTGAACACTGAAGCTTTCTTT. Protein sequence: CSVDQALNTEAFF.